Listed below are T cell receptor beta chains from one sample, sequenced in a study of blood T cell repertoires in COVID-19. Data came from immunoSEQ multiplex PCR; TCRdb stores just in-frame clones and leaves some out. The data hold roughly 250,000 clones, with 90% to 95% observed a single time. Material for sequencing was PBMCs or T cells enriched from blood (not recorded which). The source is a woman aged 18-30 years who had recovered from COVID-19. CDR3s include the opening cysteine and the closing phenylalanine or tryptophan. Each record gives: D gene, J gene, clone size, V gene, CDR3 protein, CDR3 DNA. The D gene is left open where the match is weak. Expanded clones are given a class, and other clones once, few, many or no size at all.

TRBD1	TRBJ2-1	.	TRBV7-9	CASSAPGQRENEQFF	TGTGCCAGCAGCGCCCCGGGACAGAGGGAGAATGAGCAGTTCTTC
.	TRBJ1-5	.	TRBV4-1	CASSQGRGAYQPQHF	TGCGCCAGCAGCCAAGGGCGGGGAGCGTATCAGCCCCAGCATTTT
TRBD2	TRBJ2-1	.	TRBV5-1	CASSLTSGSHEQFF	TGCGCCAGCAGCTTGACTAGCGGGAGCCATGAGCAGTTCTTC
.	TRBJ2-4	.	TRBV6-1	CASSEWGGVGDIQYF	TGTGCCAGCAGTGAATGGGGCGGGGTGGGAGACATTCAGTACTTC
.	TRBJ1-5	.	TRBV28	CASSFAQGPGNQPQHF	TGTGCCAGCAGTTTCGCCCAGGGGCCAGGCAATCAGCCCCAGCATTTT
TRBD2	TRBJ2-5	.	TRBV19	CASSIGASSLAGAETQYF	TGTGCCAGTAGTATAGGTGCCTCCTCGCTAGCGGGAGCAGAGACCCAGTACTTC
TRBD1	TRBJ2-7	once	TRBV5-4	CASSSGTAGFYEQYF	TGTGCCAGCAGCTCTGGGACAGCCGGGTTCTACGAGCAGTACTTC
TRBD1	TRBJ1-1	few	TRBV19	CASGGQLNTEAFF	TGTGCCAGTGGGGGACAGTTGAACACTGAAGCTTTCTTT
.	TRBJ2-7	.	TRBV19	CASSIASSRSQQYF	TGTGCCAGTAGTATAGCCTCCTCGAGAAGCCAGCAGTACTTC
.	TRBJ1-6	.	TRBV7-2	CASSLKGGGGSPLHF	TGTGCCAGCAGCCTAAAAGGGGGGGGAGGGTCACCCCTCCACTTT
TRBD1	TRBJ1-2	once	TRBV27	CASSIPGQDGYTF	TGTGCCAGCAGTATCCCCGGACAGGATGGCTACACCTTC
TRBD2	TRBJ2-5	.	TRBV19	CASTQTRAGVETQYF	TGTGCCAGTACTCAAACCCGAGCGGGAGTGGAGACCCAGTACTTC
.	TRBJ1-5	.	TRBV7-2	CASSLVGGTTSPQHF	TGTGCCAGCAGCTTAGTTGGGGGGACCACATCGCCCCAGCATTTT
TRBD2	TRBJ2-1	.	TRBV11-2	CASSPTGGSLSYNEQFF	TGTGCCAGCAGCCCCACGGGCGGGAGCCTCTCCTACAATGAGCAGTTCTTC
TRBD1	TRBJ1-5	.	TRBV29-1	CSAATGGEQPQHF	TGCAGCGCCGCGACAGGGGGTGAACAGCCCCAGCATTTT
.	TRBJ2-1	.	TRBV3-1/TRBV3-2	CASSIRSSYNEQFF	TGTGCCAGCAGCATCCGGAGCTCCTACAATGAGCAGTTCTTC
.	TRBJ2-3	.	TRBV18	CASSPPVRTDTQYF	TGTGCCAGCTCACCGCCTGTTCGGACAGATACGCAGTATTTT
TRBD1	TRBJ1-6	.	TRBV5-4	CASSPGQGSSPLHF	TGTGCCAGCAGCCCCGGACAGGGAAGTTCACCCCTCCACTTT
TRBD1	TRBJ2-1	once	TRBV18	CASSPGDRVYNEQFF	TGTGCCAGCTCTCCCGGAGACAGGGTCTACAATGAGCAGTTCTTC
.	TRBJ1-2	once	TRBV11-2	CASSPPTALYGYTF	TGTGCCAGCAGCCCCCCGACAGCCTTATATGGCTACACCTTC
TRBD2	TRBJ2-5	.	TRBV9	CASSLAGGKGAQYF	TGTGCCAGCAGCCTAGCGGGGGGCAAAGGAGCCCAGTACTTC
.	TRBJ1-2	.	TRBV28	CASSLFRAHRGYTF	TGTGCCAGCAGTTTATTTCGGGCTCACAGGGGCTACACCTTC
TRBD2	TRBJ2-1	.	TRBV28	CASSEIGGSSYNEQFF	TGTGCCAGCAGTGAAATCGGCGGGAGCTCCTACAATGAGCAGTTCTTC
TRBD1	TRBJ1-1	once	TRBV28	CASRLGQGSFF	TGTGCCAGCAGACTGGGACAGGGCTCTTTCTTT
.	TRBJ2-5	many	TRBV5-4	CASRDLMGETQYF	TGTGCCAGCAGGGACTTGATGGGAGAGACCCAGTACTTC
.	TRBJ1-5	.	TRBV2	CASSVGHEQQPQHF	TGTGCCAGCAGTGTCGGCCATGAACAGCAGCCCCAGCATTTT
TRBD1	TRBJ1-6	.	TRBV25-1	CASRRGQGNSPLHF	TGTGCCAGCAGAAGGGGGCAGGGGAATTCACCCCTCCACTTT
.	TRBJ1-5	.	TRBV28	CASSLYLPNQPQHF	TGTGCCAGCAGTTTATATCTACCCAATCAGCCCCAGCATTTT
.	TRBJ2-5	few	TRBV6-5	CASSRRGGETQYF	TGTGCCAGCAGTCGCCGAGGGGGAGAGACCCAGTACTTC
.	TRBJ2-7	.	TRBV27	CASSFRERDYEQYF	TGTGCCAGCAGTTTTCGGGAGAGGGACTACGAGCAGTACTTC
TRBD1	TRBJ2-3	few	TRBV6-5	CASRLGQGETDTQYF	TGTGCCAGCAGACTAGGACAGGGCGAGACAGATACGCAGTATTTT
TRBD2	TRBJ2-1	.	TRBV28	CASSPLREIDEQFF	TGTGCCAGCTCCCCCTTGCGGGAGATAGATGAGCAGTTCTTC
.	TRBJ1-2	.	TRBV28	CASNRERERIYGYTF	TGTGCCAGCAACAGGGAGCGGGAACGGATCTATGGCTACACCTTC
.	TRBJ2-5	.	TRBV14	CASSQGAETQYF	TGTGCCAGCAGCCAAGGAGCGGAGACCCAGTACTTC
TRBD1	TRBJ2-1	.	TRBV27	CASNPGQGIGNEQFF	TGTGCCAGCAACCCGGGACAGGGTATAGGCAATGAGCAGTTCTTC
TRBD1	TRBJ1-3	.	TRBV19	CASTRGTGVGNTIYF	TGTGCCAGTACCCGGGGGACAGGGGTCGGAAACACCATATATTTT
.	TRBJ1-4	.	TRBV24-1	CATSDGGINEKLFF	TGTGCCACCAGTGACGGGGGAATTAATGAAAAACTGTTTTTT
.	TRBJ1-5	.	TRBV15	CATSSDGGAGQPQHF	TGTGCCACCAGCAGTGATGGGGGCGCCGGTCAGCCCCAGCATTTT
.	TRBJ2-5	.	TRBV11-2	CASSVRQFQETQYF	TGTGCCAGCAGCGTAAGACAGTTCCAAGAGACCCAGTACTTC
.	TRBJ1-2	.	TRBV24-1	CAPSSGSVCYTF	TGTGCCCCCTCAAGCGGGTCTGTGTGCTACACCTTC
.	TRBJ2-2	once	TRBV11-2	CASIPRGGSGELFF	TGTGCCAGCATCCCTAGGGGGGGTTCCGGGGAGCTGTTTTTT
.	TRBJ2-7	.	TRBV6-6	CASSYQTHHPYF	TGTGCCAGCAGTTACCAAACACATCATCCGTACTTC
TRBD1	TRBJ1-2	.	TRBV4-2	CASSQEQGNGYTF	TGTGCCAGCAGCCAGGAACAGGGGAATGGCTACACCTTC
.	TRBJ2-6	.	TRBV10-2	CASSEGFLVSGANVLTF	TGCGCCAGCAGTGAGGGGTTCCTAGTCTCTGGGGCCAACGTCCTGACTTTC
TRBD2	TRBJ2-5	.	TRBV5-1	CASSSGEGGAETQYF	TGCGCCAGCAGCTCTGGGGAGGGCGGGGCAGAGACCCAGTACTTC
.	TRBJ1-2	.	TRBV28	CASTTLTRGYTF	TGTGCCAGCACCACTCTCACTAGGGGCTACACCTTC
.	TRBJ1-2	once	TRBV9	CASSYDVTGLDYGYTF	TGTGCCAGCAGCTATGACGTAACAGGGTTGGACTATGGCTACACCTTC
.	TRBJ2-3	.	TRBV14	CASSQGARRSTPTDTQYF	TGTGCCAGCAGCCAAGGGGCTCGACGGTCAACTCCCACAGATACGCAGTATTTT
TRBD2	TRBJ2-1	.	TRBV7-2	CASSLVYGTSGTYNEQFF	TGTGCCAGCAGCTTAGTCTACGGGACTAGCGGGACATACAATGAGCAGTTCTTC